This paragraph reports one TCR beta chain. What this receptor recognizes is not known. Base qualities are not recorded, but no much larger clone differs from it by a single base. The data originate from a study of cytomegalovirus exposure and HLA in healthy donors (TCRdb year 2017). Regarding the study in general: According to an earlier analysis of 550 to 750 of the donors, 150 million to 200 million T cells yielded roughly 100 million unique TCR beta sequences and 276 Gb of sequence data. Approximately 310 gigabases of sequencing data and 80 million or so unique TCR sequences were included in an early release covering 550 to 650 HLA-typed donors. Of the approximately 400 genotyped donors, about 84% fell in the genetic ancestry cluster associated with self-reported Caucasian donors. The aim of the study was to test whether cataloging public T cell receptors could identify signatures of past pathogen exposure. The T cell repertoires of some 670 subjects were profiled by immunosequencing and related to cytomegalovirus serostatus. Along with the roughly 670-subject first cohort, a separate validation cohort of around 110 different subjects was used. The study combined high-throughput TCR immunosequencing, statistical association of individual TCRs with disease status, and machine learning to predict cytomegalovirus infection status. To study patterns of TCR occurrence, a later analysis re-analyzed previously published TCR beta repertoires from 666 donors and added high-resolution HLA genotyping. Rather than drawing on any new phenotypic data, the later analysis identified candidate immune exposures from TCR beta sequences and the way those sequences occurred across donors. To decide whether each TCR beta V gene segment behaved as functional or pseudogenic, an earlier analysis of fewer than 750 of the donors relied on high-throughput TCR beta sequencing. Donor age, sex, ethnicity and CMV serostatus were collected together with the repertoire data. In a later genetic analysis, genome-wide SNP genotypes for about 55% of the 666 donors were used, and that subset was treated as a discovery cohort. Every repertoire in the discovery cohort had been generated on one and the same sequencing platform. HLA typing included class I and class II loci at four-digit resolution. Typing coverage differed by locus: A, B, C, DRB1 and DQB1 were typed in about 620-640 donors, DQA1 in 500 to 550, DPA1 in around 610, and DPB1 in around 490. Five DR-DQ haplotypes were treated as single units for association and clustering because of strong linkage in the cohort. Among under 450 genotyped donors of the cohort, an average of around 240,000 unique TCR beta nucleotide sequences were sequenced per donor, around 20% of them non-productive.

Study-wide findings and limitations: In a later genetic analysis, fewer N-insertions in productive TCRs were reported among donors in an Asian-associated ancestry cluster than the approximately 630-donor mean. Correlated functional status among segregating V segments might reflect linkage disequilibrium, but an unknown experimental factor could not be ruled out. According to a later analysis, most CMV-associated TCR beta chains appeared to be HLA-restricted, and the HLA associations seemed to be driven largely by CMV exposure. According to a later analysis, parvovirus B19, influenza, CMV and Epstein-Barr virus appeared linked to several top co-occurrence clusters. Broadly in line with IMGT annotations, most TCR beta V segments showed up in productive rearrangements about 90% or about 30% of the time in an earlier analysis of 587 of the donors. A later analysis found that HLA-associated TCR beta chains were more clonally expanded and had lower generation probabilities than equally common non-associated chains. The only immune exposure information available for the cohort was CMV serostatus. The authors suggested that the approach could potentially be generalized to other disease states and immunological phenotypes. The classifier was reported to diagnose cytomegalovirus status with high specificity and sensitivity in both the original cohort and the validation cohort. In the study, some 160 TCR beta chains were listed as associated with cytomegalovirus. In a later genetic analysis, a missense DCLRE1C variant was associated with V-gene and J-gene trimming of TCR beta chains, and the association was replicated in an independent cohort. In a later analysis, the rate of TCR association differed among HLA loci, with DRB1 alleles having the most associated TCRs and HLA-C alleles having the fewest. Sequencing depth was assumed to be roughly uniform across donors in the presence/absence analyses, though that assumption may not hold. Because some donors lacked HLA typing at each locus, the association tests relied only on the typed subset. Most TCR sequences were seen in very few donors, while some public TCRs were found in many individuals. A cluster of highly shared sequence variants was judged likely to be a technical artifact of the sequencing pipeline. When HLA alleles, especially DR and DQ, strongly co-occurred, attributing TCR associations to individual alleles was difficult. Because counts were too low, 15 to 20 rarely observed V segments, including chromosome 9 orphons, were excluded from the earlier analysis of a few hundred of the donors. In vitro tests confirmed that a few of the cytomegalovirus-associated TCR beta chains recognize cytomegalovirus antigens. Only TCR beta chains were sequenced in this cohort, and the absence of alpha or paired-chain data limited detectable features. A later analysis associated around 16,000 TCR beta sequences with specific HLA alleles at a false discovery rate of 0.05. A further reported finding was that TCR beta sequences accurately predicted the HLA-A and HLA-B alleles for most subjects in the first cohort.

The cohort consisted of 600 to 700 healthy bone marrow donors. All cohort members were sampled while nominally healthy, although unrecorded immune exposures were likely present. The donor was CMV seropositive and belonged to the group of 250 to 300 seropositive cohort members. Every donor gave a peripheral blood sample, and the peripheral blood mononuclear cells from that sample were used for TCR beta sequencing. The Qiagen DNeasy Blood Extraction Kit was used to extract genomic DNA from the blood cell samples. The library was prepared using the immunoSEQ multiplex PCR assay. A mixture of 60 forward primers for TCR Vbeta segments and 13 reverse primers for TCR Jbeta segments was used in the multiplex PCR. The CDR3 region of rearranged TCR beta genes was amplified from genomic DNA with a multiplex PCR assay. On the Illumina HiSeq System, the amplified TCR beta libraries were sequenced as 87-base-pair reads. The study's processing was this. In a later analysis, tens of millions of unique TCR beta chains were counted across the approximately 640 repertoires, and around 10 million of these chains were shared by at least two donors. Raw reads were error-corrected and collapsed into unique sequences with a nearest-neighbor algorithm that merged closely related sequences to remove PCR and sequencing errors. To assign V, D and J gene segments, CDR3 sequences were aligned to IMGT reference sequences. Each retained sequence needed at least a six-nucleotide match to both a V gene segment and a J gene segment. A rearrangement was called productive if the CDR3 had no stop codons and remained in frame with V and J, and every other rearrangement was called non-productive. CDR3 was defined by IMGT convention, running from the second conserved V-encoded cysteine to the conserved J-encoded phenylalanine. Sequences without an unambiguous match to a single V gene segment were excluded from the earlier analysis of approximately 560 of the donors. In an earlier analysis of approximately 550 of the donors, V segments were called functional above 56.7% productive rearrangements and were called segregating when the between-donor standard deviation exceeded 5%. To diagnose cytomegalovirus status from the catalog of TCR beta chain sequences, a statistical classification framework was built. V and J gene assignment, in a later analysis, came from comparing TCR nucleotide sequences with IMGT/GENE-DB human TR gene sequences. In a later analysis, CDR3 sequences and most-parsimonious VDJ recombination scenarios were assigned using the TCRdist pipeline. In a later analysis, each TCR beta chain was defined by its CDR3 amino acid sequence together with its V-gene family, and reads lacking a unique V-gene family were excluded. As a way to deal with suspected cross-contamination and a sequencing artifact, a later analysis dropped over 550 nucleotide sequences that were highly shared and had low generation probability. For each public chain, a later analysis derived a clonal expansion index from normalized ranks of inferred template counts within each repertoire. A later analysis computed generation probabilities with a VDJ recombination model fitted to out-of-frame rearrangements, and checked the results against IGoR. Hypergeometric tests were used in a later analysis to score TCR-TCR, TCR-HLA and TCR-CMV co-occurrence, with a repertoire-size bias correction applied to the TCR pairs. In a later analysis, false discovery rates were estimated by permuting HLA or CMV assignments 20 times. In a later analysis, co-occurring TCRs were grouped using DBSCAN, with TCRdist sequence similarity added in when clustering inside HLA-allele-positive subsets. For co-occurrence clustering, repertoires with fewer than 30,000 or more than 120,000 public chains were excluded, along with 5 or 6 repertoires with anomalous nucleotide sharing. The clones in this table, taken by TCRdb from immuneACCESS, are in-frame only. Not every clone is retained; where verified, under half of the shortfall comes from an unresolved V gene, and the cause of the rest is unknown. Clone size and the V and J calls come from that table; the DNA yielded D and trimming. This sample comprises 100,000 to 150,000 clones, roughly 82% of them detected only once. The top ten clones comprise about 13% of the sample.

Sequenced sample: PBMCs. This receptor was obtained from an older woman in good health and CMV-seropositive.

The nucleotide sequence reads TGTGCCAGCAGCCCGAACCAGGCCCTTAGCACAGATACGCAGTATTTT. Its translation reads: CASSPNQALSTDTQYF. The chain employs TRBV7-2 and TRBJ2-3; no confident D gene assignment can be made. The junction shows trimming of 5 bases on V and 0 bases on J, plus 15 bases between the germline ends. CDR1 SGHTA and CDR2 FQGNSA are derived from the germline V gene. Reading from cysteine to phenylalanine, the CDR3 counts 16 amino acids. Of the read, only the CDR3 DNA is kept; its 48 bases are in frame from base 1.